Listed here are 10 T cell receptor beta chains from one sample, sequenced in a study of monozygotic twins with inflammatory bowel disease (dated by TCRdb to about 2019). Libraries were built with 5' RACE. The reads were generated on an Illumina HiSeq 2500. TCRdb reprocessed the reads and lists each CDR3 protein sequence as a single entry, with no DNA. This sample's clone table shows tens of thousands of distinct CDR3 sequences. The top ten clones comprise less than 6.5% of the sample. The specimen sequenced was blood. The origin of the receptors is a human donor with ulcerative colitis or Crohn's disease, or a healthy co-twin of an affected twin (not recorded which).

V gene TRBV5-1 combines with J gene TRBJ1-4; TCRdb lists TRBD1, though no DNA is available to test this call. Germline lookup yields CDR1 SGHRS and CDR2 YFSETQ. The CDR3 consists of 15 residues. This chain's CDR3 is CASSSDRSSNEKLFF.

This chain links TRBV4-1 with TRBJ1-4; TCRdb outputs TRBD1, but without DNA this stays unchecked. The CDR3 has 16 residues. CDR1 and CDR2 from the germline V gene are MGHRA and YSYEKL. CDR3 sequence: CASSQVRDRGNEKLFF.

V gene TRBV11-2 combines with J gene TRBJ2-3. CDR3 size: 15 residues. CDR1 SGHAT and CDR2 FQNNGV come from the germline V gene. CDR3 residues: CASSARGTSTDTQYF.

V gene TRBV5-1 combines with J gene TRBJ1-1. The CDR3 runs 14 residues. Germline V gene sequence: CDR1 SGHRS, CDR2 YFSETQ. CDR3 region: CASSHKDRNTEAFF.

The J gene is TRBJ2-5, the V gene TRBV29-1; absent DNA, TCRdb's TRBD1 call cannot be checked. Germline loops: CDR1 SQVTM, CDR2 ANQGSEA. The CDR3 sequence is 14 residues long. CDR3 residues: CSVVRQGGQETQYF.

The chain carries TRBV6-5 and TRBJ2-1. Germline loops: CDR1 MNHEY, CDR2 SVGAGI. This CDR3 has 17 amino acids. CDR3 region: CASSYSQRGTSYNEQFF.

V gene TRBV20-1 combines with J gene TRBJ2-1; TCRdb's assignment of TRBD2 cannot be checked, as there is no DNA. Germline V CDR1 and CDR2: DFQATT, SNEGSKA (reference sequence). This CDR3 has 14 residues. The CDR3 sequence: CSAGIAGEDNEQFF.

The genes are TRBV9 and TRBJ1-6; TCRdb's assignment of TRBD1 cannot be checked, as there is no DNA. The germline CDR1 and CDR2 sequences are SGDLS and YYNGEE. CDR3 length: 17 amino acids. CDR3 in amino acids: CASSVGQKVSGVSPLHF. Supplemented by reference TRBV9 and TRBJ1-6, the full variable domain reads DSGVTQTPKHLITATGQRVTLRCSPRSGDLSVYWYQQSLDQGLQFLIQYYNGEERAKGNILERFSAQQFPDLHSELNLSSLELGDSALYFCASSVGQKVSGVSPLHFGNGTRLTVT.

The V call is TRBV7-2, the J call TRBJ2-3; no DNA is available, so the TRBD1 call from TCRdb remains unchecked. CDR3 length equals 16 residues. The V gene's germline CDR1 is SGHTA and CDR2 FQGNSA. CDR3 sequence reads: CASSFRVSTNTDTQYF.

This sequence joins TRBV11-2 and TRBJ2-7; TCRdb reports TRBD2, a call that lacks DNA to check it against. Germline CDR1 SGHAT, CDR2 FQNNGV. The CDR3 totals 17 residues. This chain's CDR3 is CASSLELAGGPPYEQYF.